Below, one T cell receptor beta chain is given with its context. What it recognizes is unknown. The method was immunoSEQ multiplex PCR; TCRdb's version includes in-frame clones alone and lacks a portion of them. Of about 98,000 clones in the sample, 80% to 85% were seen once. CDR3 size: 14 residues. Germline V gives CDR1 SGHTA, CDR2 FQGNSA. The V end was cut by 4 bases, the J end by 2 bases, with 11 bases between. The sample belongs to a study of radiotherapy plus CTLA-4 blockade in lung cancer. Notes on the study in general: Reportedly, early blood T cell clone dynamics best predicted response, with interferon-beta. TCR clones from tumors expanded in blood after radiotherapy plus ipilimumab.

The specimen comprised peripheral blood, sampled from a patient treated with radiotherapy plus ipilimumab. The sequence was collected from a human donor with non-small cell lung cancer who had a partial response to radiotherapy plus ipilimumab. The V gene is TRBV7-2, the J gene TRBJ1-1; possible D gene TRBD1, 5 bases. The CDR3 protein is CASSSSGTNTEAFF. The CDR3 nucleotides are TGTGCCAGCAGCTCCTCCGGGACTAACACTGAAGCTTTCTTT.